The 11 T cell receptor beta chains listed next were all sequenced from one sample in a study of shared clonotypes between healthy human individuals. The data were produced by immunoSEQ multiplex PCR, yet TCRdb's version contains in-frame clones alone and is incomplete. The repertoire has some 500,000 clones, about 96% of them found once; the top ten carry about 0.068%. The sample taken for sequencing was naive CD4+ T cells sorted from blood. Subset of the sample: CD45RA+ positively selected. The receptors shown here come from a woman aged 30 to 39 in good health.

This clone appeared a single time. The V call is TRBV11-2, the J call TRBJ1-1, with a possible D match to TRBD1 (6 bases). Trimming removed 3 bases from V and 1 base from J, with 24 bases in between. The germline V gene has CDR1 SGHAT and CDR2 FQNNGV. CDR3 length equals 19 residues. The CDR3: CASSFFQIRAWGANTEAFF. The CDR3 nucleotides are TGTGCCAGCAGCTTTTTTCAGATAAGAGCCTGGGGGGCGAACACTGAAGCTTTCTTT.

The chain combines TRBV5-1 with TRBJ2-5; D is unresolved. The CDR3 sequence is 16 residues long. Germline V gene data show CDR1 as SGHRS and CDR2 as YFSETQ. Trimming stripped 2 bases from V and 4 bases from J, with 18 bases between. The CDR3 protein is CASSLRDLGSGETQYF. The CDR3 DNA reads as TGCGCCAGCAGCTTACGCGACCTGGGGTCGGGAGAGACCCAGTACTTC. The full variable domain, completed using reference TRBV5-1 and TRBJ2-5, is KAGVTQTPRYLIKTRGQQVTLSCSPISGHRSVSWYQQTPGQGLQFLFEYFSETQRNKGNFPGRFSGRQFSNSRSEMNVSTLELGDSALYLCASSLRDLGSGETQYFGPGTRLLVL.

The chain uses TRBV30 and TRBJ2-1; D not resolved. CDR3 length: 11 amino acids. V dropped 0 bases and J dropped 10 bases, with 7 bases sitting between them. Germline values: CDR1 GTSNPN, CDR2 SVGIG (reference sequence). The CDR3 DNA reads as TGTGCCTGGAGTGTACATCCGGAGCAGTTCTTC. Its translation is CAWSVHPEQFF.

The chain has TRBV28 and TRBJ2-4; 10 positions match TRBD2. The CDR3 covers 19 residues. The trim removed 3 bases at V and 0 bases at J, leaving 11 bases unmatched. From germline, CDR1 is MDHEN and CDR2 SYDVKM. CDR3 loop: CASSFVGVAGGLAKNIQYF. The DNA of the CDR3 is TGTGCCAGCAGTTTTGTGGGAGTAGCGGGAGGACTAGCCAAAAACATTCAGTACTTC. Looking up the rest from reference TRBV28 and TRBJ2-4 gives the full variable domain: DVKVTQSSRYLVKRTGEKVFLECVQDMDHENMFWYRQDPGLGLRLIYFSYDVKMKEKGDIPEGYSVSREKKERFSLILESASTNQTSMYLCASSFVGVAGGLAKNIQYFGAGTRLSVL.

This clone was found a few times. The chain is built from TRBV19 and TRBJ1-5; 9 bases agree with TRBD1. Per germline, CDR1 LNHDA and CDR2 SQIVND (reference sequence). This CDR3 region has 14 residues. The J segment lost 7 bases and the V segment lost 4 bases, leaving 5 bases of the junction unmatched. The CDR3 nucleotides are TGTGCCAGTAGTAGGACAGGGGTCGAGCAGCCCCAGCATTTT. This sequence encodes CASSRTGVEQPQHF.

The CDR3 spells CASRTNQPQHF. CDR3 in DNA: TGTGCCAGCAGGACCAATCAGCCCCAGCATTTT. The chain joins TRBV28 to TRBJ1-5, with D hard to call. The germline V gene has CDR1 MDHEN and CDR2 SYDVKM. V was pared by 6 bases and J by 3 bases, with 3 bases between. The CDR3 is 11 amino acids. The entire variable domain, with the rest obtained from reference TRBV28 and TRBJ1-5, is as follows: DVKVTQSSRYLVKRTGEKVFLECVQDMDHENMFWYRQDPGLGLRLIYFSYDVKMKEKGDIPEGYSVSREKKERFSLILESASTNQTSMYLCASRTNQPQHFGDGTRLSIL.

The chain employs TRBV28 and TRBJ2-7; D remains ambiguous. The V end was cut by 2 bases, the J end by 4 bases, with 9 bases between. Germline V gives CDR1 MDHEN, CDR2 SYDVKM. CDR3 size: 13 residues. The CDR3 region is CASSLGRFYEQYF. CDR3 nucleotide sequence: TGTGCCAGCAGTTTAGGACGATTTTACGAGCAGTACTTC. Drawing the rest from reference TRBV28 and TRBJ2-7, the complete variable domain is DVKVTQSSRYLVKRTGEKVFLECVQDMDHENMFWYRQDPGLGLRLIYFSYDVKMKEKGDIPEGYSVSREKKERFSLILESASTNQTSMYLCASSLGRFYEQYFGPGTRLTVT.

The genes are TRBV19 and TRBJ1-1; no clear D. CDR3 size: 15 residues. V was shortened by 7 bases and J by 2 bases, with 17 bases between the two germline ends. The germline gives CDR1 LNHDA, CDR2 SQIVND (reference sequence). DNA of the CDR3: TGTGCCAGTAACCTGGACCGAACTCAAAACACTGAAGCTTTCTTT. It translates to CASNLDRTQNTEAFF.

V gene TRBV29-1 combines with J gene TRBJ1-1; D unclear. Germline CDR1 is SQVTM and CDR2 is ANQGSEA. Between the trimmed V and J ends, which lost 5 bases and 1 base, there was a span of 14 bases. This CDR3 spans 14 amino acids. The CDR3 spells CSVPRGEGNTEAFF. The CDR3 DNA reads as TGCAGCGTTCCCCGGGGAGAAGGGAACACTGAAGCTTTCTTT.

This chain joins TRBV2 and TRBJ1-1, with 8 bases that match TRBD1. Trimming cost V 3 bases and J 6 bases; bases outside gene matches: 12. The CDR3 totals 16 residues. Germline loops: CDR1 SNHLY, CDR2 FYNNEI. The CDR3 here is CASSDQGTGQGAEAFF. DNA for the CDR3: TGTGCCAGCAGTGACCAAGGAACTGGACAGGGAGCTGAAGCTTTCTTT.

The CDR3 DNA reads TGTGCCAGCAGTTTCCGGACTGGGGCCAACGTCCTGACTTTC. As protein: CASSFRTGANVLTF. This rearrangement joins TRBV27 to TRBJ2-6; no definite D call. V was shortened by 3 bases and J by 2 bases, with 5 bases between the two germline ends. The CDR3 runs to 14 residues. Germline CDR1 and CDR2: MNHEY and SMNVEV (reference sequence).